The clone carrying this TCR beta chain was picked up a small number of times. The sample comes from a study of T-cell memory formation after mild COVID-19. Germline assignment: CDR1 DFQATT and CDR2 SNEGSKA (reference sequence). This CDR3 has 14 amino acids. V shed 5 bases and J 9 bases; nucleotides not matched to a gene: 12. TCRdb fed the 5' RACE reads into MiXCR, producing one record per CDR3 protein. The table has about 160,000 distinct CDR3 sequences, 31% seen once. The genes are TRBV20-1 and TRBJ2-1; 8 nucleotides match TRBD1. Source material: PBMCs or a T cell subset sorted from them (not recorded which). The TCR comes from an adult woman who had mild COVID-19 (a few samples of this study predate the infection). Cell type and time point are not known. The CDR3 protein is CSAGRTGLGGEQFF. The DNA for the CDR3 is TGCAGTGCTGGACGGACAGGGTTGGGGGGTGAGCAGTTCTTC.